These 15 T cell receptor beta chains originate from one sample sequenced in a study of blood T cell repertoires in COVID-19. The protocol was immunoSEQ multiplex PCR, while the TCRdb copy is restricted to in-frame clones and leaves out a portion. The sample shows around 150,000 clones, about 80% of them seen only once. Specimen: peripheral blood. The receptor set was obtained from a woman in her fifties or sixties with acute or convalescent COVID-19.

The V call is TRBV2, the J call TRBJ2-1, with 7 bases lining up with TRBD1. The CDR3 length is 14 residues. The trim removed 7 bases at V and 6 bases at J, leaving 9 bases unmatched. Germline assignment: CDR1 SNHLY and CDR2 FYNNEI. DNA of the CDR3: TGTGCCAGCAACAGGGGCATTGTCGGCAATGAGCAGTTCTTC. It yields the protein CASNRGIVGNEQFF.

This sequence joins TRBV3-1 (or the pseudogene TRBV3-2) and TRBJ2-1; 12 nucleotides align to TRBD2. J lost 1 base, V lost 1 base, and 11 bases had no gene match. Germline values: CDR1 LGHDT, CDR2 YNNKEL (reference sequence). The CDR3 loop spans 20 amino acids. The CDR3 DNA follows: TGTGCCAGCAGCCAAGTCCTAGCGGGAGGGCCTATGGGTTCCTACAATGAGCAGTTCTTC. Residues: CASSQVLAGGPMGSYNEQFF.

The rearrangement joins TRBV7-9 to TRBJ1-1; 8 bases fit TRBD1. Trimming cost V 6 bases and J 3 bases; bases outside gene matches: 6. Germline V gene data show CDR1 as SEHNR and CDR2 as FQNEAQ (reference sequence). The CDR3 consists of 14 residues. In DNA form, the CDR3 reads TGTGCCAGCAGTCAGGGGGCGACGGACACTGAAGCTTTCTTT. It yields the protein CASSQGATDTEAFF.

The genes are TRBV7-3 and TRBJ2-2; a weak D match, TRBD2 (5 bases). The CDR3 has 15 residues. Trimming took 2 bases from V and 4 from J, leaving 11 bases between them. Germline V gene data show CDR1 as SGHTA and CDR2 as FQGTGA. The CDR3 region has the DNA TGTGCCAGCAGCTTAGCGGAGGCGGGCACCGGGGAGCTGTTTTTT. Its protein product is CASSLAEAGTGELFF.

The V gene is TRBV10-3, the J gene TRBJ2-5; the match to TRBD1 covers 7 bases. V dropped 7 bases and J dropped 3; count of bases not matched to a gene: 5. Germline-derived CDR1 and CDR2 are ENHRY and SYGVKD. The CDR3 loop spans 13 amino acids. The CDR3 sequence: CAINSGGKETQYF. CDR3 nucleotides: TGTGCCATCAACTCAGGGGGAAAAGAGACCCAGTACTTC.

The rearrangement links TRBV27 to TRBJ1-6, with a tentative D call TRBD1 (5 bases). Deletions cut 6 bases from V and 5 bases from J, with 14 bases between. The CDR3 runs to 15 residues. Germline values: CDR1 MNHEY, CDR2 SMNVEV (reference sequence). The CDR3 spells CASRGWGGDNSPLHF. DNA for the CDR3: TGTGCCAGCAGGGGATGGGGGGGGGATAATTCACCCCTCCACTTT.

The V and J genes are TRBV5-6 and TRBJ2-1, with D unresolved. Trimming took 3 bases from V and 9 from J, leaving 7 bases between them. This CDR3 is 11 amino acids long. CDR1 is SGHDT, CDR2 YYEEEE, per germline. This CDR3 reads CASSSGSEQFF. For the CDR3, the DNA is TGTGCCAGCAGCTCGGGTAGTGAGCAGTTCTTC.

In DNA form, the CDR3 reads TGTGCCAGCATGAGCTTTAACTATGGCTACACCTTC. It codes for CASMSFNYGYTF. This chain joins TRBV28 and TRBJ1-2; D unclear. Trimming cost V 7 bases and J 1 base, with 7 bases left between them. Per the germline V gene, CDR1 is MDHEN and CDR2 is SYDVKM. The CDR3 spans 12 residues.

The rearrangement uses TRBV3-1 (or the pseudogene TRBV3-2) and TRBJ2-2; D might be TRBD1 (5 bases). Germline assignment: CDR1 LGHDT and CDR2 YNNKEL (reference sequence). The CDR3 is 14 amino acids. With 4 bases removed from V and 4 bases from J, the gap between germline ends came to 10 bases. The CDR3 is CASSRNRGTGELFF. Here the CDR3 DNA reads TGTGCCAGCAGCCGAAATAGGGGCACCGGGGAGCTGTTTTTT.

The V gene is TRBV5-1, the J gene TRBJ2-7, with 7 bases aligning to TRBD1. The germline V gene encodes CDR1 SGHRS and CDR2 YFSETQ. The CDR3 has 16 amino acids. Trimming at V came to 0 bases and at J to 2 bases, leaving 8 bases not matched to a gene. CDR3 in DNA: TGCGCCAGCAGCTTGGGGACAGGTTTGCGTGCCTACGAGCAGTACTTC. It encodes CASSLGTGLRAYEQYF.

The chain recombines TRBV11-1 with TRBJ1-2, with 10 bases lining up with TRBD1. CDR3 length: 16 amino acids. Germline trimming cut 4 bases from V and 5 bases from J; bases unmatched to any gene: 10. From germline, CDR1 is SGHAT and CDR2 FQDESV (reference sequence). Here the CDR3 DNA reads TGTGCCAGCAGCTCGACAGGGGGCGATTTTTTATATGGCTACACCTTC. Protein: CASSSTGGDFLYGYTF.

The V gene is TRBV9, the J gene TRBJ2-6; D perhaps matches TRBD2 (5 bases). Germline lookup yields CDR1 SGDLS and CDR2 YYNGEE. The CDR3 has 17 amino acids. V lost 4 bases, J lost 2 bases, and 16 bases lay in between. In DNA, the CDR3 is TGTGCCAGCAGCACCCGGACTGAAGAGGCTGGGGCCAACGTCCTGACTTTC. Protein product: CASSTRTEEAGANVLTF. The full variable domain, rest sourced from reference TRBV9 and TRBJ2-6, is DSGVTQTPKHLITATGQRVTLRCSPRSGDLSVYWYQQSLDQGLQFLIQYYNGEERAKGNILERFSAQQFPDLHSELNLSSLELGDSALYFCASSTRTEEAGANVLTFGAGSRLTVL.

The chain has TRBV7-2 and TRBJ1-6, with D possibly matching TRBD1 (5 bases). Germline lookup yields CDR1 SGHTA and CDR2 FQGNSA. Trimming stripped 2 bases from V and 8 bases from J, with 13 bases between. The CDR3 length is 15 residues. The DNA for the CDR3 is TGTGCCAGCAGCTTAACTGCAGGGATTGATTCACCCCTCCACTTT. This sequence encodes CASSLTAGIDSPLHF.

The chain is built from TRBV28 and TRBJ2-6; 12 bases are shared with TRBD1. Germline CDR1 is MDHEN and CDR2 is SYDVKM. The V gene end was trimmed by 2 bases and the J gene end by 2 bases; junction bases not matched to a gene: 1. The CDR3 spans 17 residues. This CDR3 reads CASSLGTGGAGANVLTF. The CDR3 DNA is TGTGCCAGCAGTTTAGGGACAGGGGGCGCTGGGGCCAACGTCCTGACTTTC.

This clone was recorded only once. The chain is built from TRBV5-4 and TRBJ2-3; D remains unclear. The ends were cut back, 0 bases at V and 6 bases at J, with 8 bases in the middle. The CDR3 is 13 residues long. Germline CDR1 reads SGHNT; CDR2 reads YYREEE (reference sequence). Here the CDR3 reads CASSLVSSDTQYF. CDR3 coding DNA: TGTGCCAGCAGCTTGGTTTCCAGTGATACGCAGTATTTT. Full variable domain (remainder filled in from reference TRBV5-4 and TRBJ2-3): ETGVTQSPTHLIKTRGQQVTLRCSSQSGHNTVSWYQQALGQGPQFIFQYYREEENGRGNFPPRFSGLQFPNYSSELNVNALELDDSALYLCASSLVSSDTQYFGPGTRLTVL.